This T cell receptor beta chain derives from a study of naive and memory T cell subsets. The beta constant-region primer was an equimolar mix of two oligonucleotides covering TRBC1 and TRBC2. The ligated cDNA underwent four PCR rounds using SP2 and nested alpha and beta constant-region primers. An oligonucleotide with the SP2 primer and a 12-nucleotide UMI was ligated to the cDNA 3' end. TCRdb redid the calling of the UMI-ligation and nested PCR reads with MiXCR, one entry per CDR3 protein. The table includes 120,000 to 150,000 distinct CDR3 sequences, 22% detected once. Study-wide findings and caveats: Gini index rose across naive, CM, EM and EMRA in CD4 and CD8. Possibly reflecting memory cells re-expressing CD45RA, a few larger clonotypes occurred in naive repertoires, especially CD8. Over 85% of naive TCR sequences appeared only once after error correction, unlike memory subsets.

About this clonotype: Antigen specificity is unknown.

From the second PCR step, alpha and beta chains were amplified apart. The CDR3 length is 20 residues. V lost 4 bases and J lost 8; bases outside the gene matches: 19. From germline, CDR1 is KGHSH and CDR2 LQKENI. The rearrangement links TRBV18 to TRBJ2-1; TRBD2 agrees at 14 bases. This TCR was sampled from a human donor in good health. Sequenced input: naive CD4+ T cells from blood. CDR3 region: CASSRAGTSGSAGLLDEQFF. Written as DNA, the CDR3 is TGTGCCAGCTCACGGGCCGGGACTAGCGGGAGTGCGGGTCTTCTGGATGAGCAGTTCTTC.